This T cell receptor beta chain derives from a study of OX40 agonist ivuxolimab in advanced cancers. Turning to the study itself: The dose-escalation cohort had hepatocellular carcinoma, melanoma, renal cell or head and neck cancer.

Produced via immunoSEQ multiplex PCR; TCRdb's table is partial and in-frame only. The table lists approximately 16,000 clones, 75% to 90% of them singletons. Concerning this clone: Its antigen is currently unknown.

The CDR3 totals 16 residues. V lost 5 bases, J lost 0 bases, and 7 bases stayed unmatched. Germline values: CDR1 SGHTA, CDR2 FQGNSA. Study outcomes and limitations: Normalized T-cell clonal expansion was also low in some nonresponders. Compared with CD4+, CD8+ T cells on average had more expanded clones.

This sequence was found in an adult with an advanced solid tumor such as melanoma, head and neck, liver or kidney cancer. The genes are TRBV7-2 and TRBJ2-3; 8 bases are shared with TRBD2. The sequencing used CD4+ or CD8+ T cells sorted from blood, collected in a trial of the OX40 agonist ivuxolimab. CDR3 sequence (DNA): TGTGCCAGCAGCACCCGGGGGGGCGGGAGCACAGATACGCAGTATTTT. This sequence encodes CASSTRGGGSTDTQYF.